This TCR beta chain came from a study of T cell repertoires in cytomegalovirus infection. Study-level background: CMV infection plus the matching HLA type was flagged by public TCR beta signatures.

The study's findings and limits: Cumulative public TCR beta family frequency identified carriers of CMV plus the relevant HLA. In two of eight donors, the top clonotype was HLA-C-restricted CMV-specific.

The germline gives CDR1 SGHVS, CDR2 FQNEAQ. CDR3 length: 14 residues. V lost 1 base, J lost 8 bases, and 3 bases stayed unmatched. One entry per CDR3 protein, called by TCRdb with MiXCR from the reads. The data contain fewer than 350,000 distinct CDR3 sequences, 9% to 9.5% of them seen just once; the ten biggest clones take up around 4.1%. This clonotype came up a few times. Its antigen is still unknown. The chain combines TRBV7-8 with TRBJ1-4; 8 positions match TRBD1. Sequences were obtained from PBMCs. The receptor was derived from a human donor in good health (CMV status not recorded). Some clones in this sample may be carry-over from other donors' samples. The CDR3 sequence: CASSLVAGGEKLFF. The CDR3 nucleotides are TGTGCCAGCAGCTTAGTGGCAGGGGGCGAAAAACTGTTTTTT.